Below, 20 T cell receptor beta chains from the same sample are listed, as sequenced in a study of regulatory dendritic cells for organ transplantation. For these TCRs, the target antigens are not known. Sorted T cells were CFSE-labeled and cultured 5 days with allogeneic regulatory or mature dendritic cells at 1:10. Method: immunoSEQ multiplex PCR; TCRdb's copy keeps in-frame clones and lacks some. The sample lists 4,000 to 5,000 clones; 70% to 75% were seen once. What was sequenced was memory CD8+ T cells from blood cultured with dendritic cells. Sample subset: CD45RO+ memory T cells. The receptor set was obtained from a human donor in good health.

V and J are TRBV7-9 and TRBJ1-2, with D uncertain. The V end lost 6 bases, the J end lost 8 bases, and 10 bases lay between the germline ends. This CDR3 contains 11 residues. Germline lookup yields CDR1 SEHNR and CDR2 FQNEAQ (reference sequence). CDR3 loop: CASSRSQGYTF. CDR3 nucleotide sequence: TGTGCCAGCAGTCGAAGTCAGGGCTACACCTTC. The entire variable domain, with the rest obtained from reference TRBV7-9 and TRBJ1-2, is as follows: DTGVSQNPRHKITKRGQNVTFRCDPISEHNRLYWYRQTLGQGPEFLTYFQNEAQLEKSRLLSDRFSAERPKGSFSTLEIQRTEQGDSAMYLCASSRSQGYTFGSGTRLTVV.

This clone is judged medium-sized (0.01 to 0.1%). V is TRBV4-3 and J is TRBJ2-3; the D gene is possibly TRBD2 (6 bases). Trimming left V 4 bases short and J 2 bases short, with 16 bases between. This CDR3 is built from 16 residues. Germline V gives CDR1 LGHNA, CDR2 YSLEER. CDR3 amino acids: CASSPLLAGYTDTQYF. For the CDR3, the DNA is TGCGCCAGCAGCCCCTTGTTGGCGGGATACACAGATACGCAGTATTTT.

The rearrangement uses TRBV7-9 and TRBJ2-1; D may be TRBD2 (6 bases). This CDR3 contains 12 residues. Deletions cut 8 bases from V and 2 bases from J, with 7 bases between. In germline, CDR1 is SEHNR, CDR2 FQNEAQ (reference sequence). In DNA form, the CDR3 reads TGTGCCAGCGGAGGGCCCTACAATGAGCAGTTCTTC. Protein: CASGGPYNEQFF.

The rearrangement uses TRBV7-9 and TRBJ1-2; D gene ambiguous. This CDR3 has 15 residues. With 3 bases removed from V and 3 bases from J, the gap between germline ends came to 14 bases. CDR1 SEHNR and CDR2 FQNEAQ come from the germline V gene (reference sequence). CDR3 region: CASSFLGLYDYGYTF. CDR3 sequence (DNA): TGTGCCAGCAGCTTTTTGGGTCTTTATGACTATGGCTACACCTTC. Filled out from reference TRBV7-9 and TRBJ1-2, the complete variable domain reads DTGVSQNPRHKITKRGQNVTFRCDPISEHNRLYWYRQTLGQGPEFLTYFQNEAQLEKSRLLSDRFSAERPKGSFSTLEIQRTEQGDSAMYLCASSFLGLYDYGYTFGSGTRLTVV.

The chain is built from TRBV7-2 and TRBJ1-6; possible D gene TRBD1, 5 bases. Trimming stripped 5 bases from V and 5 bases from J, with 13 bases between. The CDR3 extends over 15 amino acids. Germline V gene lookup returns CDR1 SGHTA and CDR2 FQGNSA. CDR3 in amino acids: CASSISQANNSPLHF. In DNA form, the CDR3 reads TGTGCCAGCAGCATATCACAGGCTAATAATTCACCCCTCCACTTT.

This sequence joins TRBV6-6 and TRBJ1-5; 8 positions agree with TRBD1. V shed 4 bases and J 2 bases; nucleotides not matched to a gene: 4. The CDR3 contains 15 residues. In germline, CDR1 is MNHNY, CDR2 SVGAGI (reference sequence). The DNA for the CDR3 is TGTGCCAGCAGTTGGACAGGGTCGGGCAATCAGCCCCAGCATTTT. Translation gives CASSWTGSGNQPQHF.

The chain combines TRBV23-1 with TRBJ2-7, with a tentative D call TRBD1 (5 bases). Being an ORF, TRBV23-1 has a function that is uncertain. There are 14 residues in the CDR3. With 4 bases removed from V and 5 bases from J, the gap between germline ends came to 15 bases. The CDR3 DNA is TGCGCCAGCAGTCGCAACTCAGGGTCCCACGAGCAGTACTTC. Amino acids: CASSRNSGSHEQYF.

The V and J genes are TRBV6-5 and TRBJ1-1; perhaps TRBD1 as D (5 bases). Trimming removed 0 bases at V and 2 bases at J, with 10 bases between. The CDR3 has 15 amino acids. Germline lookup yields CDR1 MNHEY and CDR2 SVGAGI. CDR3 in amino acids: CASSYSGHLNTEAFF. The CDR3 DNA reads TGTGCCAGCAGTTACTCGGGGCACCTAAACACTGAAGCTTTCTTT.

The chain carries TRBV19 and TRBJ2-7; D perhaps matches TRBD2 (5 bases). The germline V gene has CDR1 LNHDA and CDR2 SQIVND (reference sequence). Trimming shortened V by 1 base and J by 2 bases, and 9 bases separated the two germline ends. This CDR3 region has 14 residues. The CDR3 nucleotides read TGTGCCAGTAGTATAGGAAGGGAGCCCTACGAGCAGTACTTC. It translates to CASSIGREPYEQYF. Filled out from reference TRBV19 and TRBJ2-7, the complete variable domain reads DGGITQSPKYLFRKEGQNVTLSCEQNLNHDAMYWYRQDPGQGLRLIYYSQIVNDFQKGDIAEGYSVSREKKESFPLTVTSAQKNPTAFYLCASSIGREPYEQYFGPGTRLTVT.

CDR3: CASSLGDFYGYTF. In DNA form, the CDR3 reads TGTGCCAGCAGCCTCGGGGACTTCTATGGCTACACCTTC. The J gene is TRBJ1-2, the V gene TRBV7-3; tentatively, D is TRBD1 (5 bases). The CDR3 covers 13 residues. Trimming took 5 bases from V and 4 from J, leaving 11 bases between them. In germline, CDR1 is SGHTA, CDR2 FQGTGA.

The chain employs TRBV4-2 and TRBJ1-1; 10 positions match TRBD1. The CDR3 loop spans 15 amino acids. V lost 0 bases, J lost 7 bases, and 5 bases stayed unmatched. CDR1 is LGHNA, CDR2 YNFKEQ, per germline. DNA of the CDR3: TGTGCCAGCAGCCAAGATTATGGGACAGGGGATGAAGCTTTCTTT. Amino acids: CASSQDYGTGDEAFF.

V and J are TRBV10-1 and TRBJ1-2, with a possible D match to TRBD1 (5 bases). CDR3 size: 23 residues. CDR1 WNHNN and CDR2 SYGVQD come from the germline V gene (reference sequence). The V and J ends lost 5 bases and 1 base respectively, with 38 bases between them. This chain's CDR3 is CASSPASTDLWLYSNLFNYGYTF. Written as DNA, the CDR3 is TGCGCCAGCAGTCCGGCCTCGACAGACCTCTGGCTTTACAGCAACCTCTTTAACTATGGCTACACCTTC.

The genes are TRBV10-2 and TRBJ2-3; 11 bases agree with TRBD1. The germline V gene has CDR1 WSHSY and CDR2 SAAADI. The CDR3 totals 15 residues. V lost 6 bases and J lost 4; bases outside the gene matches: 6. CDR3 sequence (DNA): TGCGCCAGCAGAGAGGGACAGGGGGAAGCAGATACGCAGTATTTT. This codes for CASREGQGEADTQYF.

The table lists this clone with a few counts. The rearrangement uses TRBV6-1 and TRBJ2-7; D is unresolved. Germline CDR1 MNHNS, CDR2 SASEGT. The CDR3 is 14 amino acids. Trimming removed 3 bases from V and 4 bases from J, with 13 bases in between. CDR3 nucleotide sequence: TGTGCCAGCAGTGACGGTCGGCCGGGTTACGAGCAGTACTTC. Protein product: CASSDGRPGYEQYF.

The chain couples TRBV15 to TRBJ2-3; 10 bases are shared with TRBD1. The V gene's germline CDR1 is LNHNV and CDR2 YYDKDF (reference sequence). The CDR3 contains 15 residues. J was trimmed by 4 bases and V by 0 bases; bases with no gene match: 1. This chain's CDR3 is CATSRETGGADTQYF. The CDR3 coding sequence is TGTGCCACCAGCAGAGAGACAGGGGGCGCAGATACGCAGTATTTT.

V is TRBV6-1 and J is TRBJ2-4, with 9 bases fitting TRBD1. V shed 1 base and J 8 bases; nucleotides not matched to a gene: 6. CDR3 size: 15 residues. Germline V gene sequence: CDR1 MNHNS, CDR2 SASEGT. The chain's CDR3 is CASSEVTGGSDIQYF. The CDR3 DNA is TGTGCCAGCAGTGAAGTGACAGGGGGGTCGGACATTCAGTACTTC.

This sequence joins TRBV6-4 and TRBJ1-4; TRBD1 matches 7 bases. Germline trimming cut 5 bases from V and 5 bases from J; bases unmatched to any gene: 8. The germline V gene has CDR1 MRHNA and CDR2 SNTAGT. The CDR3 has 15 residues. The CDR3 sequence is CASSSTGETNEKLFF. The CDR3 DNA sequence: TGTGCCAGCAGTTCCACAGGGGAAACAAATGAAAAACTGTTTTTT.

This clone was detected only once. The chain employs TRBV18 and TRBJ1-1; no reliable D call. V lost 1 base and J lost 3, with 15 bases in between. This CDR3 contains 16 residues. Germline values: CDR1 KGHSH, CDR2 LQKENI. In DNA form, the CDR3 reads TGTGCCAGCTCACCACAGCCCCGGGCCTTTGACACTGAAGCTTTCTTT. Protein: CASSPQPRAFDTEAFF.

The V call is TRBV7-8, the J call TRBJ2-7, with a possible D match to TRBD2 (6 bases). This CDR3 is built from 15 residues. Germline CDR1 and CDR2: SGHVS and FQNEAQ. The V end was cut by 1 base, the J end by 3 bases, with 13 bases between. The CDR3 protein is CASSLERGAGYEQYF. The CDR3 nucleotides read TGTGCCAGCAGCTTAGAACGCGGGGCAGGCTACGAGCAGTACTTC.

This clone was seen just once. V usage is TRBV11-2 and J usage is TRBJ2-7, with TRBD2 identical over 7 bases. The V segment lost 9 bases and the J segment 0 bases; nucleotides outside the gene matches: 11. CDR1 is SGHAT, CDR2 FQNNGV, per germline. CDR3 length: 15 residues. CDR3: CASETSSSSSYEQYF. CDR3 nucleotide sequence: TGTGCCAGTGAGACTAGCTCCTCGAGCTCCTACGAGCAGTACTTC.